The T cell receptor (beta chain) described here comes from a study of T-cell memory formation after mild COVID-19. Study-level results: Clones shrinking from day 15 to 85 showed even CD4/CD8 mixes; later expanders tilted CD4+.

TCRdb analysed the 5' RACE reads with MiXCR anew, one entry per CDR3 protein. The sample carries about 210,000 distinct CDR3 sequences, around 27% recorded once. This clonotype was seen a few times. Its antigen is undetermined. This TCR was sampled from an adult woman who had mild COVID-19 (a few samples of this study predate the infection). Cell type and time point are not known. Sequenced material: PBMCs or a T cell subset sorted from them (not recorded which).

The CDR3 sequence: CASTNGGTQYF. The CDR3 nucleotides are TGTGCCAGCACCAACGGGGGGACCCAGTACTTC. This sequence joins TRBV6-2 or TRBV6-3 and TRBJ2-5, with D tentatively TRBD2 (6 bases). Trimming left V 7 bases short and J 7 bases short, with 10 bases between. The germline V gene encodes CDR1 MNHEY and CDR2 SVGEGT. The CDR3 extends over 11 amino acids.